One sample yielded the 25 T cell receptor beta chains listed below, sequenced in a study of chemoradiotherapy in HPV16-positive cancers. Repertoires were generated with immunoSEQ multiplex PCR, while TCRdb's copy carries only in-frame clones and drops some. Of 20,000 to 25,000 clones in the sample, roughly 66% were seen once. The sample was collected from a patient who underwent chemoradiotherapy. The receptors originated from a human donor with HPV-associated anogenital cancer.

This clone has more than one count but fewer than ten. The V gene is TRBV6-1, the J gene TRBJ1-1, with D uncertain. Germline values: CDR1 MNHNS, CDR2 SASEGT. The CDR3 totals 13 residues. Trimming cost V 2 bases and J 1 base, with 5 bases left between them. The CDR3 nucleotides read TGTGCCAGCAGTGAAATAGGGAACACTGAAGCTTTCTTT. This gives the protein CASSEIGNTEAFF.

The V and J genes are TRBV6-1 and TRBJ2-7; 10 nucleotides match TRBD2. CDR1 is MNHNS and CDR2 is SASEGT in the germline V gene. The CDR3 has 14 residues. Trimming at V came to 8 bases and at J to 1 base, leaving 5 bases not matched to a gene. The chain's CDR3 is CASRTLAGSYEQYF. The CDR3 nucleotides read TGTGCCAGCCGGACACTAGCGGGGTCCTACGAGCAGTACTTC.

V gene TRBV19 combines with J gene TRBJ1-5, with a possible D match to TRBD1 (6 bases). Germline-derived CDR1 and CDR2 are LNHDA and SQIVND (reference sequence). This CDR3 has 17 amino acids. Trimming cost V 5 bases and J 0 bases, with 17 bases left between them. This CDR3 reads CASSEWVGTPSNQPQHF. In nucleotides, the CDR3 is TGTGCCAGTAGTGAGTGGGTGGGGACACCTAGCAATCAGCCCCAGCATTTT.

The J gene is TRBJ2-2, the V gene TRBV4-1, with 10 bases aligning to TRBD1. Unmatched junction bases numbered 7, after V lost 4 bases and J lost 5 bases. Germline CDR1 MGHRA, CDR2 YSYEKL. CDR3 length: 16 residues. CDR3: CASSLGDRGYTGELFF. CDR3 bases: TGCGCCAGCAGCCTAGGGGACAGGGGATATACCGGGGAGCTGTTTTTT.

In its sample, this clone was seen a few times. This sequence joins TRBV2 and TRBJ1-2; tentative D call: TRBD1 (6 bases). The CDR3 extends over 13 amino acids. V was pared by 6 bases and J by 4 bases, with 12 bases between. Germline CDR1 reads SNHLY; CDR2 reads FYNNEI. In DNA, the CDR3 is TGTGCCAGCAGGATGACAGGTCCCTATGGCTACACCTTC. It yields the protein CASRMTGPYGYTF.

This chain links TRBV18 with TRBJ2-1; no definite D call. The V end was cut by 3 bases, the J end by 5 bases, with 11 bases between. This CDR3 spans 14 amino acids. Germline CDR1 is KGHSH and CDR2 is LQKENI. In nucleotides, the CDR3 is TGTGCCAGCTCACCCCAAGGACGAAACAATGAGCAGTTCTTC. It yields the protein CASSPQGRNNEQFF.

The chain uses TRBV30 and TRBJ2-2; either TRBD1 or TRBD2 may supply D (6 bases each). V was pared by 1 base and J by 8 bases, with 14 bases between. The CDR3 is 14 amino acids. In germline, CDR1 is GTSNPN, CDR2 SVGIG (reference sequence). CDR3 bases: TGTGCCTGGAGTGGTTTAAGGGGGAGGGGGGAGCTGTTTTTT. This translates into CAWSGLRGRGELFF.

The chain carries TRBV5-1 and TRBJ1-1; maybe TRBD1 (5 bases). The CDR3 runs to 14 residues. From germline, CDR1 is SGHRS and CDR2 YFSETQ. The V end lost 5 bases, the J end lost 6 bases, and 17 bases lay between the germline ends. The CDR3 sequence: CASSTTAGVPEAFF. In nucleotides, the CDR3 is TGCGCCAGCAGTACGACGGCGGGGGTGCCTGAAGCTTTCTTT.

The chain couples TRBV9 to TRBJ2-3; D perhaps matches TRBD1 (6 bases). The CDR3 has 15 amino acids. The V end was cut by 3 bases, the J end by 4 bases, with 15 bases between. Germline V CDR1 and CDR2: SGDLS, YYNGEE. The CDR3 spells CASSAQGLGPDTQYF. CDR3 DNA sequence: TGTGCCAGCAGCGCCCAGGGGTTGGGTCCAGATACGCAGTATTTT.

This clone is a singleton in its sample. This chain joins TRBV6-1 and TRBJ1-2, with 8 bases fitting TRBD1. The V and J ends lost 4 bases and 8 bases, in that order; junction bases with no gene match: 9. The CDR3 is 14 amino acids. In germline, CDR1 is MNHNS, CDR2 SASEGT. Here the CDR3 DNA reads TGTGCCAGCAGTGCCACCAGGGGGCAGCGAGGCTACACCTTC. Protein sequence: CASSATRGQRGYTF.

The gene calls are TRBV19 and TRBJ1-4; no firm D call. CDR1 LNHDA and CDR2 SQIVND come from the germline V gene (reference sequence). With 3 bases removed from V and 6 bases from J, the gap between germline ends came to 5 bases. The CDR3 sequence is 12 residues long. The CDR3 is CASSILDEKLFF. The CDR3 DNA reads TGTGCCAGTAGTATTTTAGATGAAAAACTGTTTTTT.

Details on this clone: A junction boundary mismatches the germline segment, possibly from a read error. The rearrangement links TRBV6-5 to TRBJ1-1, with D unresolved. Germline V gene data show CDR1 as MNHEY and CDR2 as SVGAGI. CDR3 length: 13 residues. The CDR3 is CASSYSYYTEAFF. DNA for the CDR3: TGTGCCAGCAGCTACTCGTACTACACTGAAGCTTTCTTT.

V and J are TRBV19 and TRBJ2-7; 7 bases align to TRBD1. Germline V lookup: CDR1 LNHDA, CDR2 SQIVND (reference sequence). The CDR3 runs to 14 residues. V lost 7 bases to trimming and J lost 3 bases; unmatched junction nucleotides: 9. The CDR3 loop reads CASNNRDRDYEQYF. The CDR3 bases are TGTGCCAGTAATAATCGGGACAGAGACTACGAGCAGTACTTC.

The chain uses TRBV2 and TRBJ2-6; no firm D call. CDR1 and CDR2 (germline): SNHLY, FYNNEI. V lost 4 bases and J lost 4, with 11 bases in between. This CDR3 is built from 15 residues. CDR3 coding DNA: TGTGCCAGCAGTGGGTTGGCAGCGGGGGCCAACGTCCTGACTTTC. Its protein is CASSGLAAGANVLTF.

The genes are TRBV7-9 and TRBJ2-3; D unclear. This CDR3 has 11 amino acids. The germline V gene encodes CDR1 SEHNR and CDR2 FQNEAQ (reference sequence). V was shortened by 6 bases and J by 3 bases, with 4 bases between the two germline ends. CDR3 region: CASSQTDTQYF. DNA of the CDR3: TGTGCCAGCAGTCAGACAGATACGCAGTATTTT.

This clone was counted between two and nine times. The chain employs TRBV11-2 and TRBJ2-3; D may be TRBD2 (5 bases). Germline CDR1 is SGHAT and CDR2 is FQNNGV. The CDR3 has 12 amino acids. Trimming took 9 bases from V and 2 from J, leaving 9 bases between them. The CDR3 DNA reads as TGTGCCAGTACTAGTTCCACAGATACGCAGTATTTT. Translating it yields CASTSSTDTQYF.

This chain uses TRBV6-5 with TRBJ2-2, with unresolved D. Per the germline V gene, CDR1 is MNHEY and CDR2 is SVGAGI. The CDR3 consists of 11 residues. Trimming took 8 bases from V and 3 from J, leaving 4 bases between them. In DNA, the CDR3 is TGTGCCAGCGGTCACACCGGGGAGCTGTTTTTT. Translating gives CASGHTGELFF.

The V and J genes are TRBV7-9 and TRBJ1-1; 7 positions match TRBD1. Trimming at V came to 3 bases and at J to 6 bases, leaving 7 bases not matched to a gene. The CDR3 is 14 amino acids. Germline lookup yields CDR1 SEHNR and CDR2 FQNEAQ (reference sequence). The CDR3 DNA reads TGTGCCAGCAGCTTCACAGGGGACTCCCCTGAAGCTTTCTTT. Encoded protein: CASSFTGDSPEAFF.

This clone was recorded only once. CDR3 nucleotides: TGTGCCAGCAGTTACGAGAGTTCAACCGGGGAGCTGTTTTTT. Translation gives CASSYESSTGELFF. The chain has TRBV6-6 and TRBJ2-2; D is uncertain. V was shortened by 2 bases and J by 5 bases, with 9 bases between the two germline ends. The CDR3 totals 14 residues. Per the germline V gene, CDR1 is MNHNY and CDR2 is SVGAGI (reference sequence).

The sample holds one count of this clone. CDR3 loop: CASRFSSTDTQYF. The CDR3 DNA follows: TGTGCCAGCAGATTTAGCAGTACAGATACGCAGTATTTT. The chain is built from TRBV11-2 and TRBJ2-3; D remains unclear. The CDR3 consists of 13 residues. Between the trimmed V and J ends, which lost 6 bases and 3 bases, there was a span of 10 bases. Germline assignment: CDR1 SGHAT and CDR2 FQNNGV.

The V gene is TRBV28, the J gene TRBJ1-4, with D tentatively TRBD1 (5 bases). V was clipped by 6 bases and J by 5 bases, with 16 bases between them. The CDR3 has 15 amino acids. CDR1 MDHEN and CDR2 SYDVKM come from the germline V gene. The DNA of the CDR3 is TGTGCCAGCAGGGGATCGGGGCAGATAAATGAAAAACTGTTTTTT. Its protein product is CASRGSGQINEKLFF.

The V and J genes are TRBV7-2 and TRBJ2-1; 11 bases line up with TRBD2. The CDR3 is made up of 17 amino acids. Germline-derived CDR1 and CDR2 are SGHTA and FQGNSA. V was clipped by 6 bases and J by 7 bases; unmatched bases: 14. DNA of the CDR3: TGTGCCAGCAGTCTTTCCGGGACTAGCGGTAGGGGTAATGAGCAGTTCTTC. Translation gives CASSLSGTSGRGNEQFF.

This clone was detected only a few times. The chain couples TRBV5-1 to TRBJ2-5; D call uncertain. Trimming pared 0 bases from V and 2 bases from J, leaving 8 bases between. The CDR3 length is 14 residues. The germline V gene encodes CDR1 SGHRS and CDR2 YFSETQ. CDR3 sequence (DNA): TGCGCCAGCAGCTTGGATACTGTTCAAGAGACCCAGTACTTC. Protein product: CASSLDTVQETQYF.

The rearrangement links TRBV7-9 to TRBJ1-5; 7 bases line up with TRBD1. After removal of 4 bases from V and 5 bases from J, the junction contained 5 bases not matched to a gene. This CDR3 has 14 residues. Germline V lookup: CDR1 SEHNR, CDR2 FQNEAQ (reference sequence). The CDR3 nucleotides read TGTGCCAGCAGCTCGGGACAGAGGGATCAGCCCCAGCATTTT. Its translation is CASSSGQRDQPQHF. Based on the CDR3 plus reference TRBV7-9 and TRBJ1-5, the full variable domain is DTGVSQNPRHKITKRGQNVTFRCDPISEHNRLYWYRQTLGQGPEFLTYFQNEAQLEKSRLLSDRFSAERPKGSFSTLEIQRTEQGDSAMYLCASSSGQRDQPQHFGDGTRLSIL.

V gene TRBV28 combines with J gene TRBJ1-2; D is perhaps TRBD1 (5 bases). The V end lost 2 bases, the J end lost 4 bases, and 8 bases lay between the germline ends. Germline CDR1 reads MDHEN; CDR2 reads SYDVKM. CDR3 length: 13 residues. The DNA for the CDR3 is TGTGCCAGCAGTTTACAGGGTGGCTATGGCTACACCTTC. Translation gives CASSLQGGYGYTF.